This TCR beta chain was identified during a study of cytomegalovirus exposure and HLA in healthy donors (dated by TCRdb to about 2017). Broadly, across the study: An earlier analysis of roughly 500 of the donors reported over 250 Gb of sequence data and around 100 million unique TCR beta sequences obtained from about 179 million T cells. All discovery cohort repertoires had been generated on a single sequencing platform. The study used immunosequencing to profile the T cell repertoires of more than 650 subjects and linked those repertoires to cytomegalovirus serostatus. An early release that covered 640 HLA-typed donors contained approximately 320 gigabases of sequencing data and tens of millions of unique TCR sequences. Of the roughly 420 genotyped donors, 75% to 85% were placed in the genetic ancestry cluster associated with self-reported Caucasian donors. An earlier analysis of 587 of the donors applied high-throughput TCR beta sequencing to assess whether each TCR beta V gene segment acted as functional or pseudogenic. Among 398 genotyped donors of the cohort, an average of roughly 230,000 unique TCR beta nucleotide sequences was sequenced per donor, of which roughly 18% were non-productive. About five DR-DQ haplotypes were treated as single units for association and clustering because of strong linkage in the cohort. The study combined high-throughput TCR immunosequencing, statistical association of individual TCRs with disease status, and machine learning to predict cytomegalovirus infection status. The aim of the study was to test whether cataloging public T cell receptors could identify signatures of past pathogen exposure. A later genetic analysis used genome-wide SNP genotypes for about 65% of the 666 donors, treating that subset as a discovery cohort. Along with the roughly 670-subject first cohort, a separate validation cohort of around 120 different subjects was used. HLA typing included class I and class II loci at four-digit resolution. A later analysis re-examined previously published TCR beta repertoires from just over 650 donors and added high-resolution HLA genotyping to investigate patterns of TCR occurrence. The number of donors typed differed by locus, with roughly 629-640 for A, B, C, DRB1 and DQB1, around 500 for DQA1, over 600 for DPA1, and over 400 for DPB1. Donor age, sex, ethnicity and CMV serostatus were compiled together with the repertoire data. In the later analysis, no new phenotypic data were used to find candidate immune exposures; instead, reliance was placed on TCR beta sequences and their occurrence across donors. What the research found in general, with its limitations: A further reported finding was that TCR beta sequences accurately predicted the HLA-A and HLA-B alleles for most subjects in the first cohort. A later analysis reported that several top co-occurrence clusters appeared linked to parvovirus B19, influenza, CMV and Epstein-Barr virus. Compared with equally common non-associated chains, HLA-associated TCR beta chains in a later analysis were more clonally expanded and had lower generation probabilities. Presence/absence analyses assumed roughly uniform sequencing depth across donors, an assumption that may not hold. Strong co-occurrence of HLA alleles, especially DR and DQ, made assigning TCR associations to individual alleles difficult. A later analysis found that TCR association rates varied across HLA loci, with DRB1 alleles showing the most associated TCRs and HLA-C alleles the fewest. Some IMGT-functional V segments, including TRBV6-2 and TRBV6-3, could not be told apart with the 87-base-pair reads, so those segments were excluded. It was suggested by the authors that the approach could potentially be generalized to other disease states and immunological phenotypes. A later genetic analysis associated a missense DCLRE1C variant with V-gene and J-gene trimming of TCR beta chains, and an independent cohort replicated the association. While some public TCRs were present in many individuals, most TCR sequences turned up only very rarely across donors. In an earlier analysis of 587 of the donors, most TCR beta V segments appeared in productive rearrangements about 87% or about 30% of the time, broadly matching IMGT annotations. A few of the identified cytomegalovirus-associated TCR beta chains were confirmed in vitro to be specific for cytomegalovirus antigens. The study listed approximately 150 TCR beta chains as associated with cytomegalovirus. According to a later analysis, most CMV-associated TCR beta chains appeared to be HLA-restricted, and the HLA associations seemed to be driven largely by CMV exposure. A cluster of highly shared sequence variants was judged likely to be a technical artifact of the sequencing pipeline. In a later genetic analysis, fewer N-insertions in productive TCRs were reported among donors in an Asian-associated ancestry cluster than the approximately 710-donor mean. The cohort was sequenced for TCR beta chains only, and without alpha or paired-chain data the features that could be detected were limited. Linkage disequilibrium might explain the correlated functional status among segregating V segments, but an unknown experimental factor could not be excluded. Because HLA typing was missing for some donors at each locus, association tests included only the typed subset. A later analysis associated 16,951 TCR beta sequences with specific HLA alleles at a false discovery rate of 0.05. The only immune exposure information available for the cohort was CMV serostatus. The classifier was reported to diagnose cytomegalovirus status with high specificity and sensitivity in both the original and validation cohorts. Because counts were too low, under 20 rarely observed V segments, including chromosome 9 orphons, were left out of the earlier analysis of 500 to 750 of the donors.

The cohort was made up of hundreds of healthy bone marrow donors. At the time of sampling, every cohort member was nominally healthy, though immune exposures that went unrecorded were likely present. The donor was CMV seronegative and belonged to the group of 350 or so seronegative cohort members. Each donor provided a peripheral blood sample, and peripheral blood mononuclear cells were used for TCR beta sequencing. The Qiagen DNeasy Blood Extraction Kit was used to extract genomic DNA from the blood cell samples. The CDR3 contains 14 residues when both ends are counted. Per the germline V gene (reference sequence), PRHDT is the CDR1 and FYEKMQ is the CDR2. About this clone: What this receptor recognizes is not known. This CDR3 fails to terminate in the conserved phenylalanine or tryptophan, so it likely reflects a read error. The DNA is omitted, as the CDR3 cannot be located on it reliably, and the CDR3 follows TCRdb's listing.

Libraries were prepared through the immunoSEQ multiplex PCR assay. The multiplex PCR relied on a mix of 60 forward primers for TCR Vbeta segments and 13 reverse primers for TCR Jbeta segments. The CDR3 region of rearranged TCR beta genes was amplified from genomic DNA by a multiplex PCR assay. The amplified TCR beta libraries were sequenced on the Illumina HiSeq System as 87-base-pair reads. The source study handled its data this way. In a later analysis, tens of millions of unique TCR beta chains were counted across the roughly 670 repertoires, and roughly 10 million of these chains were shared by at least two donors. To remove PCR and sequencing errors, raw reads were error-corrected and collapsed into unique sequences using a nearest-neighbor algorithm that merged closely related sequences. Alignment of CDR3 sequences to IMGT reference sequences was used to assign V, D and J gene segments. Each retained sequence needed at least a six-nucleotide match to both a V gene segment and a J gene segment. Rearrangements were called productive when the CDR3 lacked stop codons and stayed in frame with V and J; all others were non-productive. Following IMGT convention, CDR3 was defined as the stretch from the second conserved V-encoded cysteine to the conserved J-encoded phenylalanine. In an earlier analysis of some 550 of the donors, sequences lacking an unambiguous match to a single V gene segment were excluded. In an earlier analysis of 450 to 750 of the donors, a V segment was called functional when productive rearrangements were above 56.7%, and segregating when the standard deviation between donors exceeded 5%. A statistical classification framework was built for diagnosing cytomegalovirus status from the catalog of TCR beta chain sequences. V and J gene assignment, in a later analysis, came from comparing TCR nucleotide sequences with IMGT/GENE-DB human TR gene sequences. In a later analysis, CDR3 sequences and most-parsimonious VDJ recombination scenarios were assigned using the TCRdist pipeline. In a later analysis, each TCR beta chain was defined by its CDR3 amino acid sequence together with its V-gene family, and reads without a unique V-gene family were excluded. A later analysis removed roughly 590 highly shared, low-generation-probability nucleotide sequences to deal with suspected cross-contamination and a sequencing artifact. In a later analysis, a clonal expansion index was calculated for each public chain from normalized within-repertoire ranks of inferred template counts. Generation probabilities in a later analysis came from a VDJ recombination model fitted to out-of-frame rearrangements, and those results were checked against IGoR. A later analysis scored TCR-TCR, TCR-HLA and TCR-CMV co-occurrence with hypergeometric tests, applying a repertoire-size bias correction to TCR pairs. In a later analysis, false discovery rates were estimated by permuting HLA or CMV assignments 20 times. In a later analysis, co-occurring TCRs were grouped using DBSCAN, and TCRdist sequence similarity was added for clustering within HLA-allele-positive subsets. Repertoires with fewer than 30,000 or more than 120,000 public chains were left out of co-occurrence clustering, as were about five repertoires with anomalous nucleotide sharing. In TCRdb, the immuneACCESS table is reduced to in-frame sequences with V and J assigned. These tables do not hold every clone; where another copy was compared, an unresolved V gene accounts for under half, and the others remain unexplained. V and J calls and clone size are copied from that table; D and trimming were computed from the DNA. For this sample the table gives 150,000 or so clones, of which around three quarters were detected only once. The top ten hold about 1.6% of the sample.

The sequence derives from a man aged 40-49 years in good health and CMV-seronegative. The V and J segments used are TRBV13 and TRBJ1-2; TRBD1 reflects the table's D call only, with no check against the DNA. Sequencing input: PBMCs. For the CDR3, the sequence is CASSFDTPGTVDFV.